The next 18 T cell receptor beta chains were all read from a single sample in a study of blood T cell repertoires in COVID-19. TCRdb keeps only in-frame clones here, not all; method: immunoSEQ multiplex PCR. The table lists roughly 260,000 clones, 88% of them singletons. The specimen sequenced was peripheral blood. The receptors originated from a man aged 55 to 70 who had recovered from COVID-19.

The rearrangement links TRBV30 to TRBJ2-3; weak D call: TRBD2 (5 bases). This CDR3 contains 13 residues. V was pared by 5 bases and J by 1 base, with 10 bases between. The germline V gene has CDR1 GTSNPN and CDR2 SVGIG (reference sequence). The CDR3 protein is CAWHRGGTDTQYF. The CDR3 DNA reads TGTGCCTGGCACCGGGGAGGCACAGATACGCAGTATTTT.

The chain recombines TRBV3-1 (or the pseudogene TRBV3-2) with TRBJ2-7; unclear D gene. CDR1 and CDR2 from the germline V gene are LGHDT and YNNKEL (reference sequence). CDR3 length equals 14 residues. Trimming took off 2 bases at V and 3 bases at J, with 11 bases between the two ends. The CDR3 spells CASSQQGGFYEQYF. The DNA of the CDR3 is TGTGCCAGCAGCCAACAAGGCGGATTCTACGAGCAGTACTTC.

The chain combines TRBV19 with TRBJ1-3; no clear D gene. CDR1 is LNHDA, CDR2 SQIVND, per germline (reference sequence). V lost 7 bases, J lost 0 bases, and 10 bases lay in between. CDR3 length equals 14 residues. The CDR3 nucleotides read TGTGCCAGTATGTATGGGAGCTCTGGAAACACCATATATTTT. This codes for CASMYGSSGNTIYF.

A few counts support this clone. This chain links TRBV19 with TRBJ1-4; D gene unclear. The CDR3 covers 15 residues. Germline CDR1 and CDR2: LNHDA and SQIVND (reference sequence). V gave up 5 bases and J gave up 8 bases, with 18 bases separating them. In DNA form, the CDR3 reads TGTGCCAGTAGTCCAGGACCCTTGAGAGGGGAAAAACTGTTTTTT. It yields the protein CASSPGPLRGEKLFF.

The CDR3 loop is CASSEIYEAFF. CDR3 DNA: TGTGCCAGCAGTGAAATTTATGAAGCTTTCTTT. The chain links TRBV6-1 to TRBJ1-1; D is unclear. Per germline, CDR1 MNHNS and CDR2 SASEGT. V was cut by 2 bases and J by 7 bases, with 5 bases left in between. The CDR3 spans 11 residues.

The chain's CDR3 is CASSEGTSRPAYF. DNA for the CDR3: TGCGCCAGCAGTGAGGGGACTAGCAGGCCCGCGTATTTT. The chain combines TRBV10-1 with TRBJ2-3, with 9 positions matching TRBD2. CDR3 length equals 13 residues. The ends lost 2 bases at V and 14 bases at J; junction bases unmatched: 8. Germline-derived CDR1 and CDR2 are WNHNN and SYGVQD (reference sequence).

The rearrangement links TRBV9 to TRBJ2-3; D unresolved. Trimming removed 7 bases at V and 2 bases at J, with 8 bases between. Looked up from germline, CDR1 is SGDLS and CDR2 is YYNGEE. The CDR3 sequence is 12 residues long. The CDR3 DNA reads TGTGCCAGCGGGCTATCCACAGATACGCAGTATTTT. This encodes CASGLSTDTQYF.

The V call is TRBV21-1, the J call TRBJ1-6; TRBD1 is the table's D call, not checked against the DNA. TRBV21-1 is a pseudogene segment. This CDR3 region has 16 residues. The CDR3 nucleotides are TGTGCCAGCAGCAGCCGGGACAGGGTGGGCAATTCACCCCTCCACTTT. Translation gives CASSSRDRVGNSPLHF.

As to this clone: This CDR3 is also generated by other DNA sequences in the sample. The chain carries TRBV5-1 and TRBJ2-7; a weak D match, TRBD1 (6 bases). Trimming removed 3 bases from V and 4 bases from J, with 8 bases in between. CDR1 and CDR2 from the germline V gene are SGHRS and YFSETQ. The CDR3 runs 12 residues. CDR3 sequence (DNA): TGCGCCAGCAGCTCACAGGGTTACGAGCAGTACTTC. Its protein product is CASSSQGYEQYF.

The genes are TRBV6-2 or TRBV6-3 and TRBJ2-7; D not certain. The V gene's germline CDR1 is MNHEY and CDR2 SVGEGT. The CDR3 covers 11 residues. Deletions cut 6 bases from V and 5 bases from J, with 8 bases between. The CDR3 reads CASSISNEQYF. CDR3 coding DNA: TGTGCCAGCAGCATTAGCAACGAGCAGTACTTC.

This chain links TRBV5-6 with TRBJ2-7; TRBD1 matches 10 bases. Germline lookup yields CDR1 SGHDT and CDR2 YYEEEE. The CDR3 has 15 amino acids. V lost 4 bases to trimming and J lost 3 bases; unmatched junction nucleotides: 7. Here the CDR3 DNA reads TGTGCCAGCAGCGTCTCCGGGACAGGGGTCTACGAGCAGTACTTC. It codes for CASSVSGTGVYEQYF.

This chain joins TRBV9 and TRBJ2-3; tentatively, D is TRBD2 (6 bases). The CDR3 is 13 residues long. The V gene lost 5 bases and the J gene lost 5 bases, with 12 bases spanning the gap. Germline assignment: CDR1 SGDLS and CDR2 YYNGEE. The CDR3 here is CASSPGVVDTQYF. CDR3 in DNA: TGTGCCAGCAGTCCGGGGGTTGTAGATACGCAGTATTTT. The full variable domain, completed using reference TRBV9 and TRBJ2-3, is DSGVTQTPKHLITATGQRVTLRCSPRSGDLSVYWYQQSLDQGLQFLIQYYNGEERAKGNILERFSAQQFPDLHSELNLSSLELGDSALYFCASSPGVVDTQYFGPGTRLTVL.

The chain combines TRBV9 with TRBJ2-6; D is ambiguous. V was clipped by 1 base and J by 0 bases, with 17 bases between them. Germline V gene lookup returns CDR1 SGDLS and CDR2 YYNGEE. CDR3 length: 19 residues. The CDR3 loop is CASSVFVTPPFSGANVLTF. CDR3 nucleotides: TGTGCCAGCAGCGTATTTGTGACACCCCCATTCTCTGGGGCCAACGTCCTGACTTTC.

The V gene is TRBV6-1, the J gene TRBJ2-6; 10 nucleotides line up with TRBD1. The V and J ends lost 4 bases and 1 base, in that order; junction bases with no gene match: 4. Germline CDR1 reads MNHNS; CDR2 reads SASEGT. The CDR3 runs 17 residues. The CDR3 DNA reads as TGTGCCAGCAGTGCCGGGACAGGGGCTTCTGGGGCCAACGTCCTGACTTTC. Its translation is CASSAGTGASGANVLTF.

The chain uses TRBV3-1 (or the pseudogene TRBV3-2) and TRBJ1-1; the D gene is possibly TRBD1 (6 bases). This CDR3 region has 13 residues. The V gene lost 1 base and the J gene lost 5 bases, with 8 bases spanning the gap. Germline V gene lookup returns CDR1 LGHDT and CDR2 YNNKEL (reference sequence). CDR3 nucleotide sequence: TGTGCCAGCAGCCAAGCAGGGGTGACTGAAGCTTTCTTT. This translates into CASSQAGVTEAFF.

This clone was picked up one time. This chain joins TRBV6-2 or TRBV6-3 and TRBJ2-3, with a weak D call TRBD1 (6 bases). V was trimmed by 2 bases and J by 2 bases, leaving 11 bases between them. Germline V gene sequence: CDR1 MNHEY, CDR2 SVGEGT. CDR3 size: 15 residues. The CDR3 DNA reads as TGTGCCAGCAGTTACGGGGACATCCCCACAGATACGCAGTATTTT. Amino acid sequence: CASSYGDIPTDTQYF.

For the CDR3, the DNA is TGTGCCAGCAGCCATGGACAAGCCGGGGAGCTGTTTTTT. This codes for CASSHGQAGELFF. The chain couples TRBV4-2 to TRBJ2-2; D is perhaps TRBD1 (5 bases). Looked up from germline, CDR1 is LGHNA and CDR2 is YNFKEQ. This CDR3 is built from 13 residues. The V end was cut by 3 bases, the J end by 6 bases, with 8 bases between.

The chain joins TRBV2 to TRBJ2-2, with TRBD2 matching 13 bases. This CDR3 is built from 17 residues. Per the germline V gene, CDR1 is SNHLY and CDR2 is FYNNEI. The V segment lost 3 bases and the J segment 5 bases; nucleotides outside the gene matches: 6. The CDR3 nucleotides are TGTGCCAGCAGTGACCCTGGACTAGCGGGGGTGACCGGGGAGCTGTTTTTT. It yields the protein CASSDPGLAGVTGELFF. The entire variable domain, with the rest obtained from reference TRBV2 and TRBJ2-2, is as follows: EPEVTQTPSHQVTQMGQEVILRCVPISNHLYFYWYRQILGQKVEFLVSFYNNEISEKSEIFDDQFSVERPDGSNFTLKIRSTKLEDSAMYFCASSDPGLAGVTGELFFGEGSRLTVL.